This T cell receptor (beta chain) was sequenced in a study of T cells in localized non-small cell lung cancer. Regarding the study as a whole: A median of approximately 60 of the top 100 tumor clones appeared in adjacent lung, which was paired and uninvolved. Higher adjacent-lung clonality was associated with shorter survival.

Concerning this clone: Its target is unknown.

This CDR3 is built from 14 residues. The germline CDR1 and CDR2 sequences are LGHNA and YSLEER. The V and J ends lost 10 bases and 2 bases respectively, with 14 bases between them. Some clones are missing from TCRdb's copy, which holds only in-frame ones; the method was immunoSEQ multiplex PCR. The sample yields tens of thousands of clones, about 88% seen once. Sequenced here: peripheral blood, sampled before any cancer treatment. The source of this sequence is an older female donor with stage III squamous cell lung carcinoma. This chain links TRBV4-3 with TRBJ2-2; either TRBD1 or TRBD2 may fit D (6 bases each). The CDR3 sequence is CATTRGHNTGELFF. CDR3 sequence (DNA): TGCGCCACTACCCGGGGGCACAACACCGGGGAGCTGTTTTTT.